These 23 T cell receptor beta chains originate from one sample sequenced in a study of cytomegalovirus exposure and HLA in healthy donors. Clones were sequenced by immunoSEQ multiplex PCR, and TCRdb holds only the in-frame ones, with some missing. The sample holds approximately 270,000 clones, about 86% seen once. Sequencing was carried out using PBMCs. These receptors came from a woman younger than 35 in good health and CMV-seronegative.

This chain joins TRBV11-2 and TRBJ2-7; 9 bases match TRBD2. After removal of 3 bases from V and 0 bases from J, the junction contained 15 bases not matched to a gene. The CDR3 totals 19 residues. CDR1 is SGHAT and CDR2 is FQNNGV in the germline V gene. In DNA form, the CDR3 reads TGTGCCAGCAGCTTGCTCAGCCTAGGGGCTAGCGGGACCTCCTACGAGCAGTACTTC. It is translated as CASSLLSLGASGTSYEQYF.

The chain couples TRBV10-3 to TRBJ1-4; TRBD1 is a possible D gene (5 bases). The CDR3 is made up of 13 amino acids. Germline V lookup: CDR1 ENHRY, CDR2 SYGVKD. The germline V and J ends were trimmed by 10 bases and 6 bases, with 15 bases remaining between them. The CDR3 DNA reads as TGTGCCACAAAGGACTGGGGGGATGAAAAACTGTTTTTT. Protein product: CATKDWGDEKLFF.

The chain combines TRBV27 with TRBJ2-3; 13 nucleotides align to TRBD2. This CDR3 is built from 17 residues. Per the germline V gene, CDR1 is MNHEY and CDR2 is SMNVEV (reference sequence). Germline trimming cut 5 bases from V and 0 bases from J; bases unmatched to any gene: 5. The CDR3 DNA reads as TGTGCCAGCAGTATCCGGACTAGCGGGGGAAGCACAGATACGCAGTATTTT. Amino acids: CASSIRTSGGSTDTQYF.

With regard to this clone: The same CDR3 can be traced to other DNA sequences in this sample. The V and J genes are TRBV6-1 and TRBJ2-7; 14 bases are shared with TRBD2. There are 15 residues in the CDR3. With 3 bases clipped from V and 2 bases from J, the junction kept 0 bases outside the gene matches. Germline V gene lookup returns CDR1 MNHNS and CDR2 SASEGT. The CDR3 loop is CASSEGLAGAYEQYF. In DNA form, the CDR3 reads TGTGCCAGCAGTGAGGGACTAGCGGGAGCCTACGAGCAGTACTTC.

This chain connects TRBV2 to TRBJ1-5; a weak D match, TRBD1 (5 bases). V was clipped by 5 bases and J by 9 bases, with 14 bases between them. The CDR3 contains 13 residues. Germline CDR1 SNHLY, CDR2 FYNNEI. The CDR3 region is CASSYRLLGPQHF. The CDR3 DNA reads as TGTGCCAGCAGTTACAGGCTCTTGGGGCCCCAGCATTTT. The full variable domain, its missing parts supplied by reference TRBV2 and TRBJ1-5, is EPEVTQTPSHQVTQMGQEVILRCVPISNHLYFYWYRQILGQKVEFLVSFYNNEISEKSEIFDDQFSVERPDGSNFTLKIRSTKLEDSAMYFCASSYRLLGPQHFGDGTRLSIL.

The chain employs TRBV18 and TRBJ2-3; possibly TRBD1 for D (6 bases). Between the trimmed V and J ends, which lost 0 bases and 0 bases, there was a span of 13 bases. This CDR3 is 17 amino acids long. Germline values: CDR1 KGHSH, CDR2 LQKENI. This CDR3 is CASSPPVAGDSTDTQYF. CDR3 in DNA: TGTGCCAGCTCACCACCCGTCGCAGGGGATAGCACAGATACGCAGTATTTT.

The gene calls are TRBV9 and TRBJ2-3; 9 nucleotides agree with TRBD2. Germline trimming cut 4 bases from V and 1 base from J; bases unmatched to any gene: 16. The CDR3 consists of 19 residues. Germline loops: CDR1 SGDLS, CDR2 YYNGEE. The CDR3 nucleotides are TGTGCCAGCAGCCCAGATCCTCTGGGCGGGAGGGCTCGCACAGATACGCAGTATTTT. It encodes CASSPDPLGGRARTDTQYF.

This clone was detected a few times. V is TRBV10-3 and J is TRBJ2-7; 9 bases line up with TRBD2. This CDR3 comprises 17 residues. The germline CDR1 and CDR2 sequences are ENHRY and SYGVKD. V lost 10 bases to trimming and J lost 2 bases; unmatched junction nucleotides: 18. This CDR3 is CATSSGPFLAGTYEQYF. Written as DNA, the CDR3 is TGTGCCACATCCTCAGGCCCCTTTCTAGCGGGGACCTACGAGCAGTACTTC.

The genes are TRBV30 and TRBJ2-1; perhaps TRBD2 as D (6 bases). The V end lost 7 bases, the J end lost 0 bases, and 10 bases lay between the germline ends. There are 13 residues in the CDR3. Germline loops: CDR1 GTSNPN, CDR2 SVGIG (reference sequence). In DNA, the CDR3 is TGTGCCTTATCTAGCGACTCCTACAATGAGCAGTTCTTC. It translates to CALSSDSYNEQFF.

The chain couples TRBV28 to TRBJ1-2; 7 bases align to TRBD1. There are 13 residues in the CDR3. Germline V gene sequence: CDR1 MDHEN, CDR2 SYDVKM. After removal of 5 bases from V and 3 bases from J, the junction contained 3 bases not matched to a gene. The CDR3 reads CASSIGGHYGYTF. CDR3 in DNA: TGTGCCAGCAGTATAGGGGGCCACTATGGCTACACCTTC.

This clone came up once. V usage is TRBV6-5 and J usage is TRBJ1-1; 8 nucleotides line up with TRBD1. After removal of 5 bases from V and 8 bases from J, the junction contained 13 bases not matched to a gene. The CDR3 runs 15 residues. Germline CDR1 and CDR2: MNHEY and SVGAGI. CDR3 sequence reads: CASSPLQGVGREAFF. The DNA for the CDR3 is TGTGCCAGCAGTCCTTTACAGGGGGTTGGGAGGGAAGCTTTCTTT.

This rearrangement joins TRBV6-5 to TRBJ1-2, with D perhaps matching TRBD1 (6 bases). Trimming took off 8 bases at V and 4 bases at J, with 17 bases between the two ends. The CDR3 consists of 14 residues. Germline V gene lookup returns CDR1 MNHEY and CDR2 SVGAGI. CDR3 coding DNA: TGTGCCAGCGGTAGAATGACAGGTTCCTATGGCTACACCTTC. It yields the protein CASGRMTGSYGYTF.

The V call is TRBV7-6, the J call TRBJ1-4, with 8 bases fitting TRBD1. The V gene's germline CDR1 is SGHVS and CDR2 FNYEAQ. The CDR3 length is 14 residues. Trimming cost V 4 bases and J 5 bases; bases outside gene matches: 3. The CDR3 spells CASSSDRVNEKLFF. The CDR3 bases are TGTGCCAGCAGCTCGGACAGGGTGAATGAAAAACTGTTTTTT.

This clone occurred once. Here the CDR3 DNA reads TGTGCCAGCAGGCCGGGACAGGGGACCAGCGGGGAGCTGTTTTTT. Amino acid sequence: CASRPGQGTSGELFF. V and J are TRBV5-4 and TRBJ2-2; 10 nucleotides line up with TRBD1. V trimming: 5 bases; J trimming: 7 bases; junction bases outside the gene matches: 8. Germline V CDR1 and CDR2: SGHNT, YYREEE (reference sequence). The length of the CDR3 is 15 residues.

In DNA, the CDR3 is TGTGCCAGTAGCCACAGGGTTAGCAATCAGCCCCAGCATTTT. This codes for CASSHRVSNQPQHF. The V and J genes are TRBV19 and TRBJ1-5; perhaps TRBD1 as D (6 bases). Germline V gene data show CDR1 as LNHDA and CDR2 as SQIVND (reference sequence). Trimming pared 6 bases from V and 0 bases from J, leaving 9 bases between. The CDR3 is made up of 14 amino acids.

V is TRBV6-5 and J is TRBJ2-7, with D perhaps matching TRBD1 (6 bases). The V gene lost 5 bases and the J gene lost 0 bases, with 11 bases spanning the gap. The V gene's germline CDR1 is MNHEY and CDR2 SVGAGI. This CDR3 contains 14 residues. The CDR3 spells CASSVTGSSYEQYF. The CDR3, as DNA: TGTGCCAGCAGTGTTACAGGGAGCTCCTACGAGCAGTACTTC.

In this sample, this clone turned up once. The identical CDR3 is also encoded by other nucleotide sequences in the sample. This chain connects TRBV6-6 to TRBJ2-7; 7 positions match TRBD1. Looked up from germline, CDR1 is MNHNY and CDR2 is SVGAGI (reference sequence). The V and J ends lost 0 bases and 0 bases, in that order; junction bases with no gene match: 2. The CDR3 runs 15 residues. CDR3 nucleotide sequence: TGTGCCAGCAGTTACTCCCGGGACAGCTCCTACGAGCAGTACTTC. Translation: CASSYSRDSSYEQYF.

The gene calls are TRBV30 and TRBJ2-1, with TRBD2 as a possible D gene (5 bases). The V end was cut by 0 bases, the J end by 7 bases, with 10 bases between. This CDR3 region has 13 residues. Germline V gene lookup returns CDR1 GTSNPN and CDR2 SVGIG (reference sequence). The CDR3 here is CAWSVASPNEQFF. In DNA, the CDR3 is TGTGCCTGGAGTGTAGCTAGCCCGAATGAGCAGTTCTTC.

The chain combines TRBV2 with TRBJ2-5; 10 bases agree with TRBD1. J was trimmed by 5 bases and V by 0 bases; bases with no gene match: 0. Germline V gene sequence: CDR1 SNHLY, CDR2 FYNNEI. The CDR3 contains 14 residues. CDR3 coding DNA: TGTGCCAGCAGTGAAGCGACAGGGGGCGAGACCCAGTACTTC. It codes for CASSEATGGETQYF. The whole variable domain, filled in from reference TRBV2 and TRBJ2-5, reads EPEVTQTPSHQVTQMGQEVILRCVPISNHLYFYWYRQILGQKVEFLVSFYNNEISEKSEIFDDQFSVERPDGSNFTLKIRSTKLEDSAMYFCASSEATGGETQYFGPGTRLLVL.

The CDR3 DNA reads as TGCAGCGCTGGGATTCAGGGGGGCACTGAAGCTTTCTTT. It encodes CSAGIQGGTEAFF. The rearrangement uses TRBV29-1 and TRBJ1-1; 7 bases agree with TRBD1. CDR3 size: 13 residues. V lost 7 bases and J lost 4; bases outside the gene matches: 9. The germline V gene has CDR1 SQVTM and CDR2 ANQGSEA.

V and J are TRBV7-9 and TRBJ2-7, with a weak D call TRBD1 (6 bases). The germline V gene encodes CDR1 SEHNR and CDR2 FQNEAQ (reference sequence). Trimming took off 5 bases at V and 3 bases at J, with 11 bases between the two ends. This CDR3 has 13 amino acids. This chain's CDR3 is CASSRGQYYEQYF. Here the CDR3 DNA reads TGTGCCAGCAGCCGGGGACAATACTACGAGCAGTACTTC.

The rearrangement links TRBV6-6 to TRBJ1-2; 7 nucleotides match TRBD1. This CDR3 spans 13 amino acids. The germline V gene encodes CDR1 MNHNY and CDR2 SVGAGI (reference sequence). The V gene end was trimmed by 2 bases and the J gene end by 6 bases; junction bases not matched to a gene: 3. The CDR3 is CASSYRGQNGYTF. The CDR3 coding sequence is TGTGCCAGCAGTTACCGGGGACAGAATGGCTACACCTTC.

The chain combines TRBV6-5 with TRBJ2-7; TRBD1 aligns across 9 bases. This CDR3 contains 15 residues. Germline loops: CDR1 MNHEY, CDR2 SVGAGI. The trim removed 6 bases at V and 3 bases at J, leaving 9 bases unmatched. CDR3 protein: CASSRQGEGFYEQYF. The CDR3 nucleotides read TGTGCCAGCAGCAGACAGGGGGAAGGGTTCTACGAGCAGTACTTC.